This T cell receptor (beta chain) comes out of a study of blood T cell repertoires in COVID-19. This clone appeared once. Sequenced by immunoSEQ multiplex PCR; TCRdb stores in-frame clones only, minus some. Here the sample spans about 270,000 clones, more than 75% being singletons. Patients in Seattle were enrolled during active infection, then followed longitudinally. This CDR3 has 17 residues. Germline V lookup: CDR1 MGHRA, CDR2 YSYEKL. V shed 0 bases, J shed 4 bases, and the junction held 6 bases outside the gene matches. This rearrangement joins TRBV4-1 to TRBJ1-6, with 7 bases lining up with TRBD1. The source of this sequence is a woman of 80 years or more with COVID-19, enrolled during active disease. Source material: peripheral blood. The CDR3 DNA reads TGCGCCAGCAGCCAAGATCAGACAGGGCTATATAATTCACCCCTCCACTTT. Its protein product is CASSQDQTGLYNSPLHF.